The 13 T cell receptor beta chains below come from one sample, sequenced in a study of cytomegalovirus exposure and HLA in healthy donors (dated by TCRdb to the late 2010s). The library relied on the immunoSEQ multiplex PCR assay. For the multiplex PCR, a mixture combining 60 forward primers for TCR Vbeta segments and 13 reverse primers for TCR Jbeta segments was used. The source is immuneACCESS, and TCRdb retained only in-frame sequences with V and J called. Part of the clones is not carried over; for the studies checked, unresolved V genes explain less than half of this, and the remainder is unexplained. This sample has more than 50,000 clones in its table, and 77% of those were observed once. The ten largest clones represent more than 2.5% of the sample. Input material: PBMCs. These receptors came from a female donor in good health and CMV-seronegative.

The DNA of the CDR3 is TGTGCCATCAGTGATTCTACAGGACTAGCGGGAGTTGCGAACACCGGGGAGCTGTTTTTT. Protein sequence: CAISDSTGLAGVANTGELFF. The chain uses TRBV10-3 and TRBJ2-2, with 13 nucleotides matching TRBD2. This CDR3 region has 20 residues. Germline V lookup: CDR1 ENHRY, CDR2 SYGVKD. V shed 3 bases, J shed 0 bases, and the junction held 10 bases outside the gene matches.

This clone was seen only a few times. This rearrangement joins TRBV6-6 to TRBJ2-7; TRBD2 matches at 10 bases. V was pared by 11 bases and J by 4 bases, with 8 bases of the junction left unmatched. The V gene's germline CDR1 is MNHNY and CDR2 SVGAGI (reference sequence). This CDR3 is 13 amino acids long. CDR3 protein: CASSGSRDYEQYF. In DNA, the CDR3 is TGTGCCTCTAGCGGGAGTAGGGATTACGAGCAGTACTTC.

J is TRBJ2-7 and V is TRBV4-2; 8 positions match TRBD1. The CDR3 spans 14 residues. J lost 8 bases, V lost 2 bases, and 8 bases had no gene match. CDR1 and CDR2 from the germline V gene are LGHNA and YNFKEQ. CDR3 sequence reads: CASSQSSDREQQYF. The CDR3 coding sequence is TGTGCCAGCAGCCAATCCTCGGACAGGGAACAGCAGTACTTC.

V gene TRBV5-4 combines with J gene TRBJ2-2; 8 nucleotides match TRBD1. V lost 1 base, J lost 4 bases, and 3 bases stayed unmatched. The V gene's germline CDR1 is SGHNT and CDR2 YYREEE (reference sequence). CDR3 length: 15 amino acids. CDR3 protein: CASSLRTGPTGELFF. As DNA, the CDR3 is TGTGCCAGCAGCTTGCGGACAGGGCCCACCGGGGAGCTGTTTTTT. Supplemented by reference TRBV5-4 and TRBJ2-2, the full variable domain reads ETGVTQSPTHLIKTRGQQVTLRCSSQSGHNTVSWYQQALGQGPQFIFQYYREEENGRGNFPPRFSGLQFPNYSSELNVNALELDDSALYLCASSLRTGPTGELFFGEGSRLTVL.

A single count supports this clone. The chain carries TRBV7-2 and TRBJ2-7; TRBD1 matches at 9 bases. The length of the CDR3 is 17 residues. The V segment lost 1 base and the J segment 3 bases; nucleotides outside the gene matches: 10. CDR1 SGHTA and CDR2 FQGNSA come from the germline V gene. This chain's CDR3 is CASSLVAAGQGGYEQYF. The CDR3 bases are TGTGCCAGCAGCTTAGTGGCCGCGGGACAGGGAGGCTACGAGCAGTACTTC.

The genes are TRBV28 and TRBJ2-5; weak D call: TRBD1 (5 bases). The germline V gene has CDR1 MDHEN and CDR2 SYDVKM. V shed 6 bases and J shed 0 bases, with 11 bases lying between them. The CDR3 totals 14 residues. CDR3 loop: CASSTTGYQETQYF. The DNA of the CDR3 is TGTGCCAGCAGCACAACAGGCTACCAAGAGACCCAGTACTTC.

The chain employs TRBV29-1 and TRBJ1-2; the D is unclear. The germline V gene has CDR1 SQVTM and CDR2 ANQGSEA. This CDR3 is built from 12 residues. Deletions cut 5 bases from V and 3 bases from J, with 10 bases between. CDR3 protein: CSVSAGYYGYTF. As DNA, the CDR3 is TGCAGCGTTTCCGCAGGCTACTATGGCTACACCTTC. The variable domain in full, with the rest retrieved from reference TRBV29-1 and TRBJ1-2, is SAVISQKPSRDICQRGTSLTIQCQVDSQVTMMFWYRQQPGQSLTLIATANQGSEATYESGFVIDKFPISRPNLTFSTLTVSNMSPEDSSIYLCSVSAGYYGYTFGSGTRLTVV.

This chain connects TRBV4-3 to TRBJ1-3; D unclear. V was clipped by 0 bases and J by 1 base, with 10 bases between them. The CDR3 extends over 16 amino acids. In germline, CDR1 is LGHNA, CDR2 YSLEER. Written as DNA, the CDR3 is TGCGCCAGCAGCCAAGAAACGATAGCGTCTGGAAACACCATATATTTT. Encoded protein: CASSQETIASGNTIYF.

The chain recombines TRBV6-6 with TRBJ2-1, with 9 bases lining up with TRBD1. This CDR3 is built from 14 residues. Trimming removed 2 bases from V and 10 bases from J; junction bases left unmatched: 6. The germline CDR1 and CDR2 sequences are MNHNY and SVGAGI (reference sequence). The CDR3 nucleotides are TGTGCCAGCAGTTACGGGACAGGGTTGTGGGAGCAGTTCTTC. Protein product: CASSYGTGLWEQFF.

This clone was seen once. The V call is TRBV7-9, the J call TRBJ1-1; D is perhaps TRBD1 (5 bases). The CDR3 length is 14 residues. Germline loops: CDR1 SEHNR, CDR2 FQNEAQ (reference sequence). V lost 2 bases, J lost 4 bases, and 11 bases lay in between. The CDR3 region has the DNA TGTGCCAGCAGCTTATGGGGGGTCAGCACTGAAGCTTTCTTT. Translation gives CASSLWGVSTEAFF. The full variable domain, completed using reference TRBV7-9 and TRBJ1-1, is DTGVSQNPRHKITKRGQNVTFRCDPISEHNRLYWYRQTLGQGPEFLTYFQNEAQLEKSRLLSDRFSAERPKGSFSTLEIQRTEQGDSAMYLCASSLWGVSTEAFFGQGTRLTVV.

The chain combines TRBV2 with TRBJ2-1; TRBD2 matches at 8 bases. The J segment lost 2 bases and the V segment lost 2 bases, leaving 2 bases of the junction unmatched. Germline CDR1 and CDR2: SNHLY and FYNNEI. The CDR3 length is 15 residues. The CDR3 protein is CASSELAGAYNEQFF. CDR3 bases: TGTGCCAGCAGTGAACTAGCGGGCGCCTACAATGAGCAGTTCTTC. Full variable domain (missing parts from reference TRBV2 and TRBJ2-1): EPEVTQTPSHQVTQMGQEVILRCVPISNHLYFYWYRQILGQKVEFLVSFYNNEISEKSEIFDDQFSVERPDGSNFTLKIRSTKLEDSAMYFCASSELAGAYNEQFFGPGTRLTVL.

This chain connects TRBV2 to TRBJ2-5, with D maybe TRBD1 (5 bases). The V and J ends lost 6 bases and 2 bases respectively, with 13 bases between them. The CDR3 has 14 amino acids. CDR1 SNHLY and CDR2 FYNNEI come from the germline V gene. The CDR3 region has the DNA TGTGCCAGCAGCGCCGACAGAGGTCAAGAGACCCAGTACTTC. Translation: CASSADRGQETQYF.

Notes on this clone: A junction end diverges from the germline sequence, so it may reflect a read error. This chain joins TRBV9 and TRBJ2-3, with 10 bases fitting TRBD1. The germline V gene encodes CDR1 SGDLS and CDR2 YYNGEE. The CDR3 contains 17 residues. CDR3 bases: TGTGCCAGCAGCCCACCGAGAGGGACAGGGGACACAGATATGCAGTATTTT. This sequence encodes CASSPPRGTGDTDMQYF.